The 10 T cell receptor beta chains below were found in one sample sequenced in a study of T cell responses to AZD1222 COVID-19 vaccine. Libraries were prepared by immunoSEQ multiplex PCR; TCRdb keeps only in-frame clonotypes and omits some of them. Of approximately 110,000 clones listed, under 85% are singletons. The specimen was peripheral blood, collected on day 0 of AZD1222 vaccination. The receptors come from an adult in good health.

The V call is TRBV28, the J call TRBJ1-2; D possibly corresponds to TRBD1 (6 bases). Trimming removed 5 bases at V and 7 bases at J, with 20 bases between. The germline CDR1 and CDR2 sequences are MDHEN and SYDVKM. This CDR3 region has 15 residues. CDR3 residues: CASSNHATGARGYTF. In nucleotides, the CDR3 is TGTGCCAGCAGTAACCACGCGACAGGCGCTCGTGGCTACACCTTC.

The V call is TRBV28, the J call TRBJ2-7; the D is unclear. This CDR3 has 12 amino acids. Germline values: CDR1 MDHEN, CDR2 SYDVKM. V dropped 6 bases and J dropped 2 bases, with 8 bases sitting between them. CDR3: CASREGAYEQYF. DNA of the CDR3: TGTGCCAGCAGGGAAGGAGCCTACGAGCAGTACTTC. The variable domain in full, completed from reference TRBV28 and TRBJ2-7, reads DVKVTQSSRYLVKRTGEKVFLECVQDMDHENMFWYRQDPGLGLRLIYFSYDVKMKEKGDIPEGYSVSREKKERFSLILESASTNQTSMYLCASREGAYEQYFGPGTRLTVT.

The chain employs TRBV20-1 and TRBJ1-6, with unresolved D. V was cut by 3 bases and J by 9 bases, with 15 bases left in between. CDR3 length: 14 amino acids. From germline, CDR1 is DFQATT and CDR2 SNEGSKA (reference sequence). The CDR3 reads CSASAGGAGSPLHF. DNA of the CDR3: TGCAGTGCTAGTGCAGGCGGAGCAGGTTCACCCCTCCACTTT.

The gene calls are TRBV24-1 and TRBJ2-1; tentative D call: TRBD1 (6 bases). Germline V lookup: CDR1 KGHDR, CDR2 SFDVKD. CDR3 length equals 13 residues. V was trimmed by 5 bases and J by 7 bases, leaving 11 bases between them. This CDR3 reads CATSGTGQNEQFF. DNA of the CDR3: TGTGCCACCAGTGGAACGGGACAAAATGAGCAGTTCTTC.

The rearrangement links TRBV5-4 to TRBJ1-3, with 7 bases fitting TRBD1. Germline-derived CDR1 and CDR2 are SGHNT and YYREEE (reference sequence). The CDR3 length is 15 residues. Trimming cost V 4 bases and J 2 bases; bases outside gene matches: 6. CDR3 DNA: TGTGCCAGCAGCACCCGGGACAGAGCTGGAAACACCATATATTTT. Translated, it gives CASSTRDRAGNTIYF. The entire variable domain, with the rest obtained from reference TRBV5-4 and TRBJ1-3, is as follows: ETGVTQSPTHLIKTRGQQVTLRCSSQSGHNTVSWYQQALGQGPQFIFQYYREEENGRGNFPPRFSGLQFPNYSSELNVNALELDDSALYLCASSTRDRAGNTIYFGEGSWLTVV.

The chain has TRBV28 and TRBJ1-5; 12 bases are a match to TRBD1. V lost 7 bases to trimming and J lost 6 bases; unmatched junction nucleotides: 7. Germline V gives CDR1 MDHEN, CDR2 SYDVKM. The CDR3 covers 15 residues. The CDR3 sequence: CASISRDRGLQPQHF. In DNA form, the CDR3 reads TGTGCCAGCATCTCCCGGGACAGGGGGCTTCAGCCCCAGCATTTT.

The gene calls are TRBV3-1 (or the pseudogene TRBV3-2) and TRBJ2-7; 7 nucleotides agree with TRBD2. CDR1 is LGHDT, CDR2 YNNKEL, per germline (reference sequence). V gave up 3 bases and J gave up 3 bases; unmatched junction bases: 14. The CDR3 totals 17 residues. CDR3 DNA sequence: TGTGCCAGCAGCCAGCAACTAAGCGGGGAAAGTGACTACGAGCAGTACTTC. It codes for CASSQQLSGESDYEQYF.

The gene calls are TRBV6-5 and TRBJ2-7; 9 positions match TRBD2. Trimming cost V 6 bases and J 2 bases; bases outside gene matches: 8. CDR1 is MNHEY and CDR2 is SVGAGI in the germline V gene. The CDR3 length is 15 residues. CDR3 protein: CASSPEVAGAYEQYF. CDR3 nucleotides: TGTGCCAGCAGCCCCGAGGTAGCGGGGGCCTACGAGCAGTACTTC.

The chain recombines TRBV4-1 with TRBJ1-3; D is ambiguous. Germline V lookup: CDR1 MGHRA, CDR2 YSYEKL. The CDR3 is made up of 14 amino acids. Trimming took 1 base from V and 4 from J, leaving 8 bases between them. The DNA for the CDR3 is TGCGCCAGCAGCCAAGGGGTAGACGGAAACACCATATATTTT. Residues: CASSQGVDGNTIYF.

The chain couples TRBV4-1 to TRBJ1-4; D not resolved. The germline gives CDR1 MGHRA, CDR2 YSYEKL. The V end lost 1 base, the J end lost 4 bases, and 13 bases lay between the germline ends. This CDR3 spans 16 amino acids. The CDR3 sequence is CASSQGAGRSNEKLFF. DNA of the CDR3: TGCGCCAGCAGCCAAGGGGCCGGACGGAGTAATGAAAAACTGTTTTTT.